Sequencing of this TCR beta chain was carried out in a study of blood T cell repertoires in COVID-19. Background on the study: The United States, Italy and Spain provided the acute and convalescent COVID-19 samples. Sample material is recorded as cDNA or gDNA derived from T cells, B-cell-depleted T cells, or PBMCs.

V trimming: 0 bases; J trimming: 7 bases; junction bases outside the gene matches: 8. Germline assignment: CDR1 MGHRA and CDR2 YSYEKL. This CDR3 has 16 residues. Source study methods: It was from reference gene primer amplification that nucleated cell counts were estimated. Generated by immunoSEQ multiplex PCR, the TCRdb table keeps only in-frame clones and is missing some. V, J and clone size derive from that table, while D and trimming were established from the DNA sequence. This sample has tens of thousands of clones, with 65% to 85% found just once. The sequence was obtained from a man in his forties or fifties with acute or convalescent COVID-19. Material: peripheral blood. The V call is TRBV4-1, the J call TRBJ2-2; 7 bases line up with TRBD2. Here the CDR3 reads CASSQEILAINGELFF. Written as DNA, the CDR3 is TGCGCCAGCAGCCAAGAAATACTAGCGATTAACGGGGAGCTGTTTTTT.